The source of this TCR beta chain is a study of T cell changes during pregnancy in multiple sclerosis (dated by TCRdb to between 2018 and 2021). For the study in its entirety: The study looked at changes in the T cell repertoire across pregnancy in women with multiple sclerosis.

Via the germline V gene, CDR1 is LGHNA and CDR2 YNFKEQ. The CDR3 sequence holds 15 residues, the cysteine and phenylalanine included. CDR3 DNA is the only sequence kept; it has 45 bases, read in frame from the first base. Relative to germline, V is 7 bases shorter and J is 0 bases shorter, with 15 bases between their ends. Library construction relied on the immunoSEQ multiplex PCR assay. TCRdb carries this immuneACCESS record with in-frame sequences only. Its versions omit some clonotypes, under half of them owing to an unresolved V gene in the studies checked, with the rest unexplained. Present in this sample are over 15,000 clones, 80% to 90% of which were seen just once. Of the sample, 4.5% to 6% falls within the top ten clones. This clone was recorded a few times. No antigen is known for it. No base quality information exists; no much larger clone differs at one position.

This receptor was identified in a female donor in good health, enrolled as a control in a pregnancy study. This receptor chain uses TRBV4-2 and TRBJ1-1; a tentative D match to TRBD1 spans 6 bases. Sequencing used CD8+ T cells from peripheral blood mononuclear cells, obtained after pregnancy. The CDR3 is CASTRTAGVNTEAFF. The nucleotide sequence reads TGTGCCAGCACCCGAACGGCAGGGGTGAACACTGAAGCTTTCTTT.